This T cell receptor beta chain was identified during a study of CD8 T cells in ankylosing spondylitis (dated by TCRdb to 2016 to 2017). Study-level background: The study profiled T cell receptor beta repertoires in healthy donors and ankylosing spondylitis patients to find disease-linked TCR variants. In total, the full study cohort was made up of some 110 healthy donors and 25 to 30 ankylosing spondylitis patients. Peripheral blood was sampled, and synovial fluid was additionally collected from ankylosing spondylitis patients. Summary of the overall study and its limitations: The disease-linked clones were reported to be significantly enriched in matched synovial fluid samples from ankylosing spondylitis patients. A CD8+ phenotype was shown by the disease-linked clones, which were found at relatively low frequencies in peripheral blood. Some motif variants were previously reported in synovial fluid and blood of reactive arthritis patients, suggesting common disease-initiation mechanisms. A TCR beta motif of several highly homologous amino acid variants appeared characteristic of blood from ankylosing spondylitis patients.

Remarks on this clonotype: This receptor's antigen is unknown. The sample holds no much larger clone one base away, and base qualities are not on file.

The sequencing machine was an Illumina HiSeq 2500. Quantitative 5'-RACE with molecular barcodes was used to prepare TCR beta libraries. The authors' pipeline ran thus. To identify disease-linked TCR variants, a new computational method was used, one built on a probabilistic model of VDJ rearrangement. The public reads were reanalyzed by TCRdb: fastp trimming at Q25, MiXCR alignment, in-frame beta chains only. Merged by CDR3 protein, the rows form single entries marked with the most common genes and DNA. In this record, the V and J calls reflect TCRdb's handling and not the investigators' own analysis. Within this sample are around 130,000 distinct CDR3 sequences, with 15% to 20% of them counted one time only. Approximately 33% of the sample goes to the ten largest clones. CDR1 LNHDA and CDR2 SQIVND were looked up in the germline V gene (reference sequence). V is trimmed back by 5 bases and J by 3 bases, and the junction contains 10 bases that no gene match accounts for. Including the terminal cysteine and phenylalanine, the CDR3 comprises 16 residues. The entry retains the CDR3 DNA only, 48 bases that are in frame from base 1.

Material for sequencing was blood, either unsorted or a sorted T cell fraction (not recorded which). This chain joins TRBV19 to TRBJ2-1; 7 central bases correspond to TRBD2. The receptor's source is a male donor with ankylosing spondylitis. The bases are TGTGCCAGTAGTGCCCGACTAGCCGGGCTCTACAATGAGCAGTTCTTC. It specifies CASSARLAGLYNEQFF.